This T cell receptor (beta chain) was identified in a study of early T cells in non-severe SARS-CoV-2 infection. Turning to the study itself: Bulk RNA isolated from unsorted whole blood underwent sequencing; chains were not paired.

A remark on this clonotype: Its antigen is undetermined. This could be a read error, since a much larger clone is one nucleotide away.

cDNA molecules, individually, were tagged with unique molecular identifiers. TCRdb re-derived calls from the 5' RACE reads in MiXCR, one entry per CDR3 protein. The sample yields more than 65,000 distinct CDR3 sequences, about 12% seen once. Whole-study findings and limits: Clonotype matching in VDJdb favored anti-spike CD8 responses and did not capture private and CD4 specificities.

The TCR comes from an adult who was a healthcare worker with PCR-confirmed SARS-CoV-2 infection or an uninfected control (not recorded which). Material: whole blood.

CDR3 in DNA: TGTGCCAGCAGTCAGGGACTAGCGAGAGGGAATACGCAGTATTTT. This codes for CASSQGLARGNTQYF. This chain joins TRBV27 and TRBJ2-3; 10 positions match TRBD2. The ends lost 5 bases at V and 7 bases at J; junction bases unmatched: 9. There are 15 residues in the CDR3. From germline, CDR1 is MNHEY and CDR2 SMNVEV (reference sequence).